This is a list of T cell receptor beta chains from one sample in a study of T-cell memory formation after mild COVID-19. One entry per CDR3 protein, called by TCRdb with MiXCR from the 5' RACE reads. This table has hundreds of thousands of distinct CDR3 sequences, roughly a sixth appearing once. Material for sequencing was PBMCs or a T cell subset sorted from them (not recorded which). These receptors all come from a man between 18 and 29 years old who had mild COVID-19 (a few samples of this study predate the infection). Cell type and time point are not known. CDR3s include the opening cysteine and the closing phenylalanine or tryptophan. D genes are given only for firm matches. The size entry is marked missing in some rows and otherwise reads once, few, many or a size class.

d_call	v_call	j_call	clone_size	cdr3_aa	cdr3_nt
.	TRBV27	TRBJ2-7	.	CASSPLTGAYYEQYF	TGTGCCAGCAGTCCTTTGACGGGGGCGTACTACGAGCAGTACTTC
.	TRBV20-1	TRBJ2-7	few	CSASRGNGPYEQYF	TGCAGTGCTAGCCGAGGTAATGGCCCCTACGAGCAGTACTTC
TRBD2	TRBV29-1	TRBJ2-1	.	CSVPTSGGNNEQFF	TGCAGCGTCCCGACTAGCGGGGGAAACAATGAGCAGTTCTTC
TRBD1	TRBV6-2/TRBV6-3	TRBJ2-2	few	CASIGTGVTGELFF	TGTGCCAGCATCGGGACAGGCGTTACCGGGGAGCTGTTTTTT
.	TRBV12-5	TRBJ1-2	.	CASGGGSNYGYTF	TGTGCTAGTGGGGGCGGTTCTAACTATGGCTACACCTTC
.	TRBV5-5	TRBJ2-6	few	CASSVYGANVLTF	TGTGCCAGCAGCGTTTACGGGGCCAACGTCCTGACTTTC
TRBD2	TRBV7-3	TRBJ2-5	.	CASSLSGGVGTQYF	TGTGCCAGCAGCCTTAGCGGGGGCGTTGGGACCCAGTACTTC
.	TRBV20-1	TRBJ1-5	.	CSARYPNSNQPQHF	TGCAGTGCTAGATACCCGAATAGCAATCAGCCCCAGCATTTT
.	TRBV5-5	TRBJ1-1	.	CASSPRTGRTEAFF	TGTGCCAGCAGCCCGAGAACGGGTCGAACTGAAGCTTTCTTT
.	TRBV20-1	TRBJ1-4	.	CSAGNRNEKLFF	TGCAGTGCAGGCAACAGGAATGAAAAACTGTTTTTT
.	TRBV7-3	TRBJ2-1	few	CAPFPQGSSYNEQFF	TGTGCCCCGTTCCCGCAGGGGAGCTCCTACAATGAGCAGTTCTTC
.	TRBV20-1	TRBJ2-5	few	CSAITSDETQYF	TGCAGTGCTATTACCAGCGATGAGACCCAGTACTTC
TRBD1	TRBV12-3/TRBV12-4	TRBJ2-5	many	CASSLGQGAIETQYF	TGTGCCAGCAGTTTGGGTCAGGGGGCAATAGAGACCCAGTACTTC
.	TRBV4-3	TRBJ1-1	.	CASSPMRAGQTEAFF	TGCGCCAGCAGCCCCATGCGGGCCGGGCAAACTGAAGCTTTCTTT
.	TRBV10-2	TRBJ2-2	.	CMHWGGDANTGELFF	TGCATGCACTGGGGCGGAGACGCGAACACCGGGGAGCTGTTTTTT
.	TRBV24-1	TRBJ1-2	.	CATSDFEGSGYTF	TGTGCCACCAGTGATTTTGAGGGATCGGGCTACACCTTC
.	TRBV5-6	TRBJ1-1	.	CASSPTVGGTEAFF	TGTGCCAGCAGCCCGACAGTCGGTGGCACTGAAGCTTTCTTT
.	TRBV11-2	TRBJ2-7	once	CASSPQRLPYEQYF	TGTGCCAGCAGCCCCCAGAGGCTCCCCTACGAGCAGTACTTC
.	TRBV7-6	TRBJ2-1	few	CASSLDGANEQFF	TGTGCCAGCAGCTTAGACGGCGCCAATGAGCAGTTCTTC
TRBD1	TRBV12-3/TRBV12-4	TRBJ2-1	few	CASIPGTGVGEQFF	TGTGCCAGCATCCCCGGGACAGGGGTCGGTGAGCAGTTCTTC
.	TRBV7-2	TRBJ2-5	many	CASSFRANQQRETQYF	TGTGCCAGCAGCTTTCGAGCCAACCAACAGCGGGAGACCCAGTACTTC
TRBD2	TRBV20-1	TRBJ2-3	few	CSAPAGGGARDTQYF	TGCAGTGCCCCGGCAGGCGGGGGGGCCAGGGATACGCAGTATTTT
.	TRBV5-1	TRBJ1-4	.	CASSPLSRGGLPTF	TGCGCCAGCAGCCCCCTTAGCAGGGGAGGGCTTCCAACTTTT
TRBD1	TRBV29-1	TRBJ1-5	.	CSVATGTGLGNQPQHF	TGCAGCGTTGCTACCGGGACAGGGTTAGGGAATCAGCCCCAGCATTTT
TRBD2	TRBV2	TRBJ2-1	.	CASSERALTSGQGGEQFF	TGTGCCAGCAGCGAAAGGGCCCTGACTAGCGGGCAAGGGGGTGAGCAGTTCTTC
TRBD1	TRBV10-3	TRBJ1-2	.	CAISESYLRQGDGYTF	TGTGCCATCAGTGAGTCGTACCTCAGACAGGGCGATGGCTACACCTTC
TRBD2	TRBV4-1	TRBJ2-3	few	CASSQARTSGGTDTQYF	TGCGCCAGCAGCCAAGCCCGGACTAGCGGGGGCACAGATACGCAGTATTTT
.	TRBV20-1	TRBJ1-1	few	CSARTGMNTEAFF	TGCAGTGCTAGAACAGGGATGAACACTGAAGCTTTCTTT
.	TRBV4-3	TRBJ1-1	.	CASSQDRGADEAFF	TGCGCCAGCAGCCAAGATAGGGGGGCAGATGAAGCTTTCTTT
TRBD2	TRBV6-6	TRBJ2-1	few	CASRPPGGNEQFF	TGTGCCAGCAGACCACCGGGGGGCAATGAGCAGTTCTTC
.	TRBV7-7	TRBJ2-1	.	CASSVDSHNEQFF	TGTGCTAGCAGCGTCGACAGCCACAATGAGCAGTTCTTC
TRBD2	TRBV4-3	TRBJ2-2	few	CASSQALAGGSPGELFF	TGCGCCAGCAGCCAAGCCCTAGCGGGGGGGAGTCCCGGGGAGCTGTTTTTT
TRBD1	TRBV6-6	TRBJ2-1	many	CASRDRGRHEQFF	TGTGCCAGCAGGGACAGGGGGCGGCATGAGCAGTTCTTC
TRBD2	TRBV7-3	TRBJ2-5	few	CASSSGTSGGQETQYF	TGTGCCAGCAGCTCCGGAACTAGCGGGGGTCAAGAGACCCAGTACTTC
TRBD1	TRBV9	TRBJ2-7	.	CASSSGQGKFYEQYF	TGTGCCAGCAGCTCGGGACAGGGGAAATTCTACGAGCAGTACTTC
.	TRBV7-7	TRBJ1-1	.	CASSQDSYTEAFF	TGTGCTAGCAGCCAGGACAGCTACACTGAAGCTTTCTTT
.	TRBV7-9	TRBJ1-1	few	CASSTELPEAFF	TGTGCCAGCAGCACGGAATTGCCTGAAGCTTTCTTT
.	TRBV5-1	TRBJ2-2	.	CASSFHELNTGELFF	TGCGCCAGCAGCTTTCATGAACTGAACACCGGGGAGCTGTTTTTT
TRBD1	TRBV6-2/TRBV6-3	TRBJ1-1	many	CASALQGLTEAFF	TGTGCCAGCGCTTTACAGGGGCTCACTGAAGCTTTCTTT
.	TRBV15	TRBJ2-7	few	CATSRGLVPHEQYF	TGTGCCACCAGCAGAGGCCTAGTTCCCCACGAGCAGTACTTC
.	TRBV5-1	TRBJ2-1	.	CASSLEAPRDPQFF	TGCGCCAGCAGCTTGGAGGCCCCAAGGGACCCCCAGTTCTTC
.	TRBV5-4	TRBJ1-1	.	CASSLAGSEAFF	TGTGCCAGCAGCTTGGCAGGGTCCGAAGCTTTCTTT
.	TRBV20-1	TRBJ1-1	.	CSARDSRAVNTEAFF	TGCAGTGCTAGAGATTCTAGGGCGGTGAACACTGAAGCTTTCTTT
.	TRBV18	TRBJ1-2	.	CASSPSGDGYTF	TGTGCCAGCTCACCCAGTGGAGATGGCTACACCTTC
.	TRBV5-1	TRBJ2-5	many	CASSLVGPYQETQYF	TGCGCCAGCAGCTTGGTTGGACCCTATCAAGAGACCCAGTACTTC
TRBD2	TRBV2	TRBJ2-5	.	CASSPSGDQTQYF	TGTGCCAGCAGCCCTAGCGGGGATCAGACCCAGTACTTC
.	TRBV6-5	TRBJ2-6	.	CASSYVGSGANVLTF	TGTGCCAGCAGTTACGTAGGTTCTGGGGCCAACGTCCTGACTTTC
.	TRBV5-5	TRBJ1-5	once	CASSSQRGNQPQHF	TGTGCCAGCAGCTCTCAACGGGGCAATCAGCCCCAGCATTTT
.	TRBV7-9	TRBJ1-2	few	CASSLVGQGSPNYGYTF	TGTGCCAGCAGCTTAGTGGGTCAGGGATCACCTAACTATGGCTACACCTTC
.	TRBV7-3	TRBJ2-1	few	CASSLTEVAEQFF	TGTGCCAGCAGCTTAACGGAAGTAGCTGAGCAGTTCTTC